The clone carrying this T cell receptor (beta chain) was found once. Its target is not known. The protocol was immunoSEQ multiplex PCR, while the TCRdb copy is restricted to in-frame clones and leaves out a portion. The data contain around 2.5 million clones, 80% to 95% of them seen just once; the ten biggest clones take up more than 0.35%. This record belongs to a study of shared clonotypes between healthy human individuals. Whole-study findings and limits: The represented genetic and exposure-history diversity was limited by the small number of donors.

Germline CDR1 is SGHNT and CDR2 is YENEEA. V lost 5 bases and J lost 5; bases outside the gene matches: 6. The length of the CDR3 is 14 residues. The gene calls are TRBV11-3 and TRBJ2-5, with 9 bases fitting TRBD1. Input material: naive CD4+ T cells from PBMCs. Subset defined: CD45RA+ positively selected. The receptor's source is a man younger than 35 in good health. Some clones in this sample may be carry-over from other donors' samples. The CDR3 loop reads CASSARQGEETQYF. The CDR3 DNA sequence: TGTGCCAGCAGCGCCCGACAGGGGGAGGAGACCCAGTACTTC.